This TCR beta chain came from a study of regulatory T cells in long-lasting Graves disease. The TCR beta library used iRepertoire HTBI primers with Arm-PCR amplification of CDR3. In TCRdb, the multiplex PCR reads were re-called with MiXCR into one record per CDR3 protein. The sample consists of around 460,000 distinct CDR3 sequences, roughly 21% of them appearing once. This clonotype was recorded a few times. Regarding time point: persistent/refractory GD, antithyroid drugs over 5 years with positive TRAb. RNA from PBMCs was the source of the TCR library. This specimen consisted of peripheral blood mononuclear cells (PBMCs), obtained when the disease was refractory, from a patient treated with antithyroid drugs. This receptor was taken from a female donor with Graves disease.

DNA for the CDR3: TGTGCCAGCAGCTTATTTTCTCGGGGTGGATATTCACCCCTCCACTTT. Amino acid sequence: CASSLFSRGGYSPLHF. The chain carries TRBV7-9 and TRBJ1-6; no reliable D call. Germline V gives CDR1 SEHNR, CDR2 FQNEAQ (reference sequence). V shed 2 bases and J shed 8 bases, with 16 bases lying between them. The CDR3 is 16 residues long.